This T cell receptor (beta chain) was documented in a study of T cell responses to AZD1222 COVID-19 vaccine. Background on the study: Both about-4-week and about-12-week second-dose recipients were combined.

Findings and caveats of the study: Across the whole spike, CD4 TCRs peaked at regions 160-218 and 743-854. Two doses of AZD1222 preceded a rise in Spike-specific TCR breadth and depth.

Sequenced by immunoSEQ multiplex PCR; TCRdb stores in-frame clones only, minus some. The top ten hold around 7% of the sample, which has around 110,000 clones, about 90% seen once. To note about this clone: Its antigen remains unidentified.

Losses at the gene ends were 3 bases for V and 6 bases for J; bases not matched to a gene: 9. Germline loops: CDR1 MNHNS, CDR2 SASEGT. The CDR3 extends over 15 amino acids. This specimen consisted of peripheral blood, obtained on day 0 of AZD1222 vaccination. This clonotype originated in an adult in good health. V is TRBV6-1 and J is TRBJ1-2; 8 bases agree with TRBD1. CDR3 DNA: TGTGCCAGCAGTGACCTGGACAGGGTATCGGATGGCTACACCTTC. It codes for CASSDLDRVSDGYTF.